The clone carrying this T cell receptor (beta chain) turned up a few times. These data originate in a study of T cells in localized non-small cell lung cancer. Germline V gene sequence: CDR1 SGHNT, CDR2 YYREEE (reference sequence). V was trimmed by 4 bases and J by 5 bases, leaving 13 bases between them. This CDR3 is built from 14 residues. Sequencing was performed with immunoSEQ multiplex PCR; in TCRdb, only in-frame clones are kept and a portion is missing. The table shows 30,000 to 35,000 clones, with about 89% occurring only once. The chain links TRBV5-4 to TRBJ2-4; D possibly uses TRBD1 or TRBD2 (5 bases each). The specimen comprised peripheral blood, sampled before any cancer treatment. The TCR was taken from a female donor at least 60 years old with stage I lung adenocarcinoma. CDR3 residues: CASSLGGQENIQYF. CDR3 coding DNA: TGTGCCAGCAGCCTTGGGGGTCAGGAAAACATTCAGTACTTC.